These 9 T cell receptor beta chains were sequenced from one sample in a study of T cells in Graves' hyperthyroidism and ophthalmopathy. Amplified TCR beta CDR3 regions came from RNA transcripts. HTBI primers were the set used in a first-round RT-PCR of the TCR CDR3. TCRdb recomputed calls from the multiplex PCR reads with MiXCR, one row per CDR3 protein. The data show a few hundred thousand distinct CDR3 sequences, approximately 15% seen once. Source material: blood. The receptors here all came from a woman aged 40 to 49 with Graves' hyperthyroidism that later progressed to Graves' ophthalmopathy.

This clonotype was recorded at least ten times. This sequence joins TRBV6-2 or TRBV6-3 and TRBJ2-3; 9 nucleotides agree with TRBD2. This CDR3 is 16 amino acids long. With V trimmed by 0 bases and J by 2 bases, 3 bases remained unmatched. Germline loops: CDR1 MNHEY, CDR2 SVGEGT. CDR3 DNA: TGTGCCAGCAGTTACTCTAGCGGGAGTTACACAGATACGCAGTATTTT. Translating it yields CASSYSSGSYTDTQYF.

This clonotype showed up many times. The gene calls are TRBV5-1 and TRBJ2-5, with a tentative D call TRBD2 (5 bases). The CDR3 loop spans 16 amino acids. Germline V CDR1 and CDR2: SGHRS, YFSETQ. The ends were cut back, 4 bases at V and 1 base at J, with 17 bases in the middle. This CDR3 is CASSPRVSGIQETQYF. In nucleotides, the CDR3 is TGCGCCAGCAGCCCACGAGTCTCGGGAATCCAAGAGACCCAGTACTTC.

Concerning this clonotype: A much larger clone lies a single base off, so this may be a read error. V is TRBV2 and J is TRBJ2-7; 7 bases are a match to TRBD1. Germline V lookup: CDR1 SNHLY, CDR2 FYNNEI. The CDR3 totals 16 residues. Unmatched junction bases numbered 21, after V lost 10 bases and J lost 6 bases. In DNA, the CDR3 is TGTGCCAACTTGAAGGGGGCGAGTATTGCGATCGGCGAGCAGTACTTC. It specifies CANLKGASIAIGEQYF.

This clonotype was recorded at least ten times. Sequence at one end of the junction differs from germline and may be a read error. This chain joins TRBV30 and TRBJ2-7; 7 bases match TRBD1. The CDR3 has 15 residues. CDR1 is GTSNPN, CDR2 SVGIG, per germline (reference sequence). The CDR3 coding sequence is TGTGCCTGGAGTATCAGGGGGTACAGCGGCTACGGGCAGTACTTC. This sequence encodes CAWSIRGYSGYGQYF.

This clonotype was seen ten or more times. V usage is TRBV2 and J usage is TRBJ2-2; tentative D call: TRBD2 (8 bases). This CDR3 is built from 21 residues. CDR1 and CDR2 from the germline V gene are SNHLY and FYNNEI. Trimming shortened V by 2 bases and J by 3 bases, and 28 bases separated the two germline ends. The CDR3 loop is CASSEQGEGLAGRLDTGELFF. The CDR3 region has the DNA TGTGCCAGCAGTGAACAGGGGGAAGGGCTAGCGGGTCGTCTTGACACCGGGGAGCTGTTTTTT. Using reference TRBV2 and TRBJ2-2 for the parts outside the CDR3, the full variable domain is EPEVTQTPSHQVTQMGQEVILRCVPISNHLYFYWYRQILGQKVEFLVSFYNNEISEKSEIFDDQFSVERPDGSNFTLKIRSTKLEDSAMYFCASSEQGEGLAGRLDTGELFFGEGSRLTVL.

The CDR3 bases are TGTGCCAGCAGTTTCGACAGCGTTCCGGATTCTAACTATGGCTACACCTTC. Encoded protein: CASSFDSVPDSNYGYTF. The gene calls are TRBV12-3 or TRBV12-4 and TRBJ1-2, with D possibly being TRBD1 (5 bases). This CDR3 has 17 amino acids. V was cut by 3 bases and J by 0 bases, with 17 bases left in between.

This clonotype was observed many times. This chain links TRBV6-2 or TRBV6-3 with TRBJ2-3, with 9 bases lining up with TRBD2. Trimming took 11 bases from V and 4 from J; bases not matched to a gene: 22. Per germline, CDR1 MNHEY and CDR2 SVGEGT. The CDR3 is 18 amino acids. CDR3 region: CAGSTTKRGLAFPDTQYF. The CDR3 nucleotides read TGTGCCGGCTCGACTACTAAACGGGGACTAGCATTCCCAGATACGCAGTATTTT.

The table lists this clonotype with many counts. The genes are TRBV5-1 and TRBJ1-1; 7 bases agree with TRBD1. The ends lost 3 bases at V and 2 bases at J; junction bases unmatched: 10. The CDR3 has 16 amino acids. Germline-derived CDR1 and CDR2 are SGHRS and YFSETQ. The CDR3 is CASSSHRGWSNTEAFF. In DNA, the CDR3 is TGCGCCAGCAGCTCCCACAGGGGTTGGTCAAACACTGAAGCTTTCTTT.

This clonotype was picked up many times. The V call is TRBV27, the J call TRBJ1-2; D is undetermined. V dropped 4 bases and J dropped 8 bases, with 11 bases sitting between them. This CDR3 has 12 residues. From germline, CDR1 is MNHEY and CDR2 SMNVEV (reference sequence). The CDR3 DNA reads as TGTGCCAGCAGTTCCCCGCTGGGCGGCTACACCTTC. Translating gives CASSSPLGGYTF.